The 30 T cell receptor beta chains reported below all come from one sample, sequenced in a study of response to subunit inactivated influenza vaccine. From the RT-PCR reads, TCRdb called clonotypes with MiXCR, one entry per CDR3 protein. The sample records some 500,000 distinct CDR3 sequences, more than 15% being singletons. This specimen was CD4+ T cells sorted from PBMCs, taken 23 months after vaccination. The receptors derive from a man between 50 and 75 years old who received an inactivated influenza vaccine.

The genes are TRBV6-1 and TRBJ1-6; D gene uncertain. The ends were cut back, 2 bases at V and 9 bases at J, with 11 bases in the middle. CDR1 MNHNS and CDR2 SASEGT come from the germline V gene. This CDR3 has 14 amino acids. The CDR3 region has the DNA TGTGCCAGCAGTGAAATGGGTCGGGCTTCACCCCTCCACTTT. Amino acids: CASSEMGRASPLHF.

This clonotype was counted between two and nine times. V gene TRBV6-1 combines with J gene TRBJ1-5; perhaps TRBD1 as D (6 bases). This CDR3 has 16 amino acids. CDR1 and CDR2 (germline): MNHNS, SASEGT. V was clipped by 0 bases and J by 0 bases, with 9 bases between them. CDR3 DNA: TGTGCCAGCAGTGAAGCTGGAGGGGGTAGCAATCAGCCCCAGCATTTT. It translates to CASSEAGGGSNQPQHF.

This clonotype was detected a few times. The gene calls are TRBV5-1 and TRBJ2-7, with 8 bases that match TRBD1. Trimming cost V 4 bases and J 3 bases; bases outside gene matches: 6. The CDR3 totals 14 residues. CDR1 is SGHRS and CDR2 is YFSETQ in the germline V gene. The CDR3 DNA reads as TGCGCCAGCAGCGACTCAGGGGGCAACTACGAGCAGTACTTC. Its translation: CASSDSGGNYEQYF.

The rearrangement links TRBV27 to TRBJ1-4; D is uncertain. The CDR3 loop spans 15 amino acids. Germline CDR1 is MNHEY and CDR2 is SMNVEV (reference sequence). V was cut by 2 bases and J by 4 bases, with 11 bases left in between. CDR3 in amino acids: CASSLEAGLNEKLFF. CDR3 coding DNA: TGTGCCAGCAGTTTAGAGGCAGGTCTTAATGAAAAACTGTTTTTT.

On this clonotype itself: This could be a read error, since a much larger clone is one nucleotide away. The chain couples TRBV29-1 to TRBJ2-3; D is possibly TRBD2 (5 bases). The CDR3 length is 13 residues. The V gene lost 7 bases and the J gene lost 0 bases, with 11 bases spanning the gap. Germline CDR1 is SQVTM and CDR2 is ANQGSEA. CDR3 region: CSGCGGSTDTQYF. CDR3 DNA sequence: TGCAGCGGGTGTGGCGGGAGCACAGATACGCAGTATTTT.

CDR3 amino acids: CAWSRPGQGYNEQFF. For the CDR3, the DNA is TGTGCCTGGAGTCGGCCGGGACAGGGGTACAATGAGCAGTTCTTC. The chain combines TRBV30 with TRBJ2-1, with TRBD1 matching over 10 bases. The V segment lost 2 bases and the J segment 4 bases; nucleotides outside the gene matches: 5. Germline V gene sequence: CDR1 GTSNPN, CDR2 SVGIG (reference sequence). The CDR3 has 15 residues.

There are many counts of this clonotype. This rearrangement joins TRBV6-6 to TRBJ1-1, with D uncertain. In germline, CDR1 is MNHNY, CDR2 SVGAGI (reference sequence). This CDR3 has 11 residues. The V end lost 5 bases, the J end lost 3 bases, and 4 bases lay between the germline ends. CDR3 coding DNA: TGTGCCAGCAGTCGGGACACTGAAGCTTTCTTT. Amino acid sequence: CASSRDTEAFF.

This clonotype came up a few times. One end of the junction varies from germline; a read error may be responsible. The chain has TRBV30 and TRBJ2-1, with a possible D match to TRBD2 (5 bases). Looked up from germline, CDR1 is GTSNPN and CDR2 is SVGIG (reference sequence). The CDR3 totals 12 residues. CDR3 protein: CAGRVSYNEQFF. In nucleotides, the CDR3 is TGCGCCGGGCGGGTCTCCTACAATGAGCAGTTCTTC.

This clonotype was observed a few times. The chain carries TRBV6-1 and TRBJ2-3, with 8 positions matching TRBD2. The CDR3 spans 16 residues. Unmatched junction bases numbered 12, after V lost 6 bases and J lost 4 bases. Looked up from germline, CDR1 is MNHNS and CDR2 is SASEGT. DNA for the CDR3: TGTGCCAGCAGCCCCGGTCTAGCGGGCATAGCAGATACGCAGTATTTT. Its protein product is CASSPGLAGIADTQYF.

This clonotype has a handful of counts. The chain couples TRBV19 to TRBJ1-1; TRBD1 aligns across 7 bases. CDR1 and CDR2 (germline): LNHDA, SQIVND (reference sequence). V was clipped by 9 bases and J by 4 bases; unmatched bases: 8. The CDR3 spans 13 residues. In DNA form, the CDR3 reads TGTGCCAGCCTAGGACAGGTTGGCACTGAAGCTTTCTTT. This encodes CASLGQVGTEAFF.

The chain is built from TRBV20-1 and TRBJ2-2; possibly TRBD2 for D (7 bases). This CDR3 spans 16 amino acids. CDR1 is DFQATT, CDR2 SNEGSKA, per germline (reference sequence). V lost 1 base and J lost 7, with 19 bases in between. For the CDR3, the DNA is TGCAGTGCTAGAGTAAATCCTCCGGGGGGCGGCGGGGAGCTGTTTTTT. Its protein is CSARVNPPGGGGELFF.

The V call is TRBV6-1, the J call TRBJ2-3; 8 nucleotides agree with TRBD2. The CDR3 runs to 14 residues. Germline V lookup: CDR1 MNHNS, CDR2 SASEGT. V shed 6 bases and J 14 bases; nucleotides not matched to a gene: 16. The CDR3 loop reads CASRPGAGGANGYF. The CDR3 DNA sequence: TGTGCCAGCAGACCGGGGGCGGGGGGCGCGAATGGGTATTTT.

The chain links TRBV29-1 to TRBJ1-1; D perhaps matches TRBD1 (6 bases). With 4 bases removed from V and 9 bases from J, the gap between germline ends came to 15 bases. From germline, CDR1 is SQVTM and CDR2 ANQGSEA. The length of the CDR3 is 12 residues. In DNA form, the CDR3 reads TGCAGCGTTGGCACTCCGGGACAAAAAGCTTTCTTT. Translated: CSVGTPGQKAFF.

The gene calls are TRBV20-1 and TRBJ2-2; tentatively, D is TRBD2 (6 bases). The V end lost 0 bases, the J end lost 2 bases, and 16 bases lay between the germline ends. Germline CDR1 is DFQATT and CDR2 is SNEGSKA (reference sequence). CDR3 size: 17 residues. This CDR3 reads CSARDLRQGGNTGELFF. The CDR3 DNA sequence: TGCAGTGCTAGAGATTTGCGTCAGGGAGGCAACACCGGGGAGCTGTTTTTT.

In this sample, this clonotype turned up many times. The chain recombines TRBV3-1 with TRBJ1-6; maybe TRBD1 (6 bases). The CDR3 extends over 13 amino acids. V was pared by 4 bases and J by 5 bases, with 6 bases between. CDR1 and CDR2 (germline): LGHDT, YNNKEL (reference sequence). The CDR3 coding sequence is TGTGCCAGCAGCCGGACAGATAATTCACCCCTCCACTTT. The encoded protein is CASSRTDNSPLHF.

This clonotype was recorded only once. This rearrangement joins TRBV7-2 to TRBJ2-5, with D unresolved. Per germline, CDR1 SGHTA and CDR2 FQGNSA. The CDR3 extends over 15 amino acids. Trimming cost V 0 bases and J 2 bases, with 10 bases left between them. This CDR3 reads CASSLAGLQQETQYF. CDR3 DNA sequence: TGTGCCAGCAGCTTAGCGGGCCTCCAGCAAGAGACCCAGTACTTC.

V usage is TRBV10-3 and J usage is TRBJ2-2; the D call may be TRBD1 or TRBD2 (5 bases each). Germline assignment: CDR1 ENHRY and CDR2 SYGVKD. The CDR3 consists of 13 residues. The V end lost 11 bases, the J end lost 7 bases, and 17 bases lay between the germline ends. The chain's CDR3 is CASSREAVGELFF. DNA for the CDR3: TGTGCCTCAAGCAGGGAAGCGGTCGGGGAGCTGTTTTTT.

The DNA for the CDR3 is TGTGCCGTTGGGGGAGGGGACTTCCAAGAGACCCAGTACTTC. Amino acid sequence: CAVGGGDFQETQYF. The rearrangement uses TRBV10-3 and TRBJ2-5, with 7 bases matching TRBD2. This CDR3 region has 14 residues. Germline values: CDR1 ENHRY, CDR2 SYGVKD. V lost 11 bases and J lost 1; bases outside the gene matches: 10.

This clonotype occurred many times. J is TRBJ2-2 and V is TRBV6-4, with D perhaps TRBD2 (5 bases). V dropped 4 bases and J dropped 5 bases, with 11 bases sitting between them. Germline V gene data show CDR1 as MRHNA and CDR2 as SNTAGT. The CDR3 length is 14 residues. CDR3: CASSASPGTGELFF. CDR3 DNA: TGTGCCAGCAGTGCTTCCCCGGGGACCGGGGAGCTGTTTTTT.

The chain's CDR3 is CASSSASGNYEQYF. The CDR3 nucleotides are TGTGCCAGCTCAAGTGCGAGCGGGAACTACGAGCAGTACTTC. The V gene is TRBV18, the J gene TRBJ2-7; 7 bases agree with TRBD2. Losses at the gene ends were 5 bases for V and 3 bases for J; bases not matched to a gene: 7. The germline gives CDR1 KGHSH, CDR2 LQKENI. This CDR3 has 14 residues. Complete variable domain (other parts from reference TRBV18 and TRBJ2-7): NAGVMQNPRHLVRRRGQEARLRCSPMKGHSHVYWYRQLPEEGLKFMVYLQKENIIDESGMPKERFSAEFPKEGPSILRIQQVVRGDSAAYFCASSSASGNYEQYFGPGTRLTVT.

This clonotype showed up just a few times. CDR3 amino acids: CAISESDREDTQYF. The CDR3 DNA reads as TGTGCCATCAGTGAGTCGGACAGGGAGGATACGCAGTATTTT. This sequence joins TRBV10-3 and TRBJ2-3; 8 bases map to TRBD1. Unmatched junction bases numbered 2, after V lost 0 bases and J lost 6 bases. CDR1 ENHRY and CDR2 SYGVKD come from the germline V gene. The CDR3 extends over 14 amino acids.

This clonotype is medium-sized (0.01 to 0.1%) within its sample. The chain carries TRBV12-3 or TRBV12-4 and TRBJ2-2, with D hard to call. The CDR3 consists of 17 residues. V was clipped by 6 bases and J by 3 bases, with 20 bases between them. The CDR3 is CASSPALFSQDTGELFF. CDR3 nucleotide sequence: TGTGCCAGCAGCCCCGCCCTTTTTAGCCAGGACACCGGGGAGCTGTTTTTT.

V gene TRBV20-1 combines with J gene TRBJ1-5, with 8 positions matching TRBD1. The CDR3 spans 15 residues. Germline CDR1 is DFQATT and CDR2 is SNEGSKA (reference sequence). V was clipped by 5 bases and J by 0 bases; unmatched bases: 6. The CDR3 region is CSAARGQVSNQPQHF. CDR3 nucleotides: TGCAGTGCTGCCCGGGGACAGGTTAGCAATCAGCCCCAGCATTTT.

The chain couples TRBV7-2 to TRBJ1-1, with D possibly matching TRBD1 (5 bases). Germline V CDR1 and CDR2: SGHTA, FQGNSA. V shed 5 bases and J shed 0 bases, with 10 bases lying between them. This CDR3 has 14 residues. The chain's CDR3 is CASSPDRMNTEAFF. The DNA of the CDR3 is TGTGCCAGCAGCCCAGACAGAATGAACACTGAAGCTTTCTTT. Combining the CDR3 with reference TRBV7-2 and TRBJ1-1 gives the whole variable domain GAGVSQSPSNKVTEKGKDVELRCDPISGHTALYWYRQSLGQGLEFLIYFQGNSAPDKSGLPSDRFSAERTGGSVSTLTIQRTQQEDSAVYLCASSPDRMNTEAFFGQGTRLTVV.

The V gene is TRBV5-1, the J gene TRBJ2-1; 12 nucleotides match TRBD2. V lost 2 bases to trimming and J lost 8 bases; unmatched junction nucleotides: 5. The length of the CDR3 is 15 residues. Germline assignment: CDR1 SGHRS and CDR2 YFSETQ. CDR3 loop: CASSFTSGRNDEQFF. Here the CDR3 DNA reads TGCGCCAGCAGCTTTACTAGCGGGAGGAATGATGAGCAGTTCTTC.

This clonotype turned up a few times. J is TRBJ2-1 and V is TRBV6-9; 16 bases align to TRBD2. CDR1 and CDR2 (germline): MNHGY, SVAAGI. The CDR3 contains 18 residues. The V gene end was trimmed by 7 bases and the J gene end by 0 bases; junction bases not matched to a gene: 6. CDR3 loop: CASTQGLAGGSSYNEQFF. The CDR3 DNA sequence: TGTGCCAGCACACAGGGACTAGCGGGGGGGAGCTCCTACAATGAGCAGTTCTTC.

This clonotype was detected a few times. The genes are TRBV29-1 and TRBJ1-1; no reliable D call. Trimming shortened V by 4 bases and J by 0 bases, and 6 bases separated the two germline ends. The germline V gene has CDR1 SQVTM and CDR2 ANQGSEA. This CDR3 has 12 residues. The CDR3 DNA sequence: TGCAGCGTTGCACAGCTGAACACTGAAGCTTTCTTT. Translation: CSVAQLNTEAFF. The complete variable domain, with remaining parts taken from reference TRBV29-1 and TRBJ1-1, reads SAVISQKPSRDICQRGTSLTIQCQVDSQVTMMFWYRQQPGQSLTLIATANQGSEATYESGFVIDKFPISRPNLTFSTLTVSNMSPEDSSIYLCSVAQLNTEAFFGQGTRLTVV.

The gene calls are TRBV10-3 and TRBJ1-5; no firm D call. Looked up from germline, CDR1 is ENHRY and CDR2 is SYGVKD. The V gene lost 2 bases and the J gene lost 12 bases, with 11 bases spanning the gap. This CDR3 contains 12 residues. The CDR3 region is CAISEAGGYQHF. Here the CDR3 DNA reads TGTGCCATCAGTGAGGCCGGAGGGTACCAGCATTTT.

The CDR3, as DNA: TGTGCCAGCAGTGAGAAGGGGATGAATGAAAAACTGTTTTTT. Protein sequence: CASSEKGMNEKLFF. The rearrangement links TRBV2 to TRBJ1-4; tentatively, D is TRBD1 (5 bases). V shed 3 bases and J shed 5 bases, with 10 bases lying between them. From germline, CDR1 is SNHLY and CDR2 FYNNEI. This CDR3 contains 14 residues.

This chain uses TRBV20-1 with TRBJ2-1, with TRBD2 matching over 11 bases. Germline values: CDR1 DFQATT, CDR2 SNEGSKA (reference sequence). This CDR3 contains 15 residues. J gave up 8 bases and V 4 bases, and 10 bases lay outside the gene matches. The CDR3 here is CSAIVATSGMDEQFF. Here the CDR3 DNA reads TGCAGTGCTATAGTGGCGACTAGCGGGATGGATGAGCAGTTCTTC.